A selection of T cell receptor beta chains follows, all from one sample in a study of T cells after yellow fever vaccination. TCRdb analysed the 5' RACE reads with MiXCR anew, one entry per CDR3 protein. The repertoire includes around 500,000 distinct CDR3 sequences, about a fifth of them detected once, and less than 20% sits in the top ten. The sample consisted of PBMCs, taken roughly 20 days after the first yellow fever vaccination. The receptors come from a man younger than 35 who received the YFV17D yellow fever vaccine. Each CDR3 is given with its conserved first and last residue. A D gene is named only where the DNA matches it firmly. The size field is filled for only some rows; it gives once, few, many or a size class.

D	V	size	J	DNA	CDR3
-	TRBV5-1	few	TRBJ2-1	TGCGCCAGCAGCTTGGGCATGGGGGGAAATGAGCAGTTCTTC	CASSLGMGGNEQFF
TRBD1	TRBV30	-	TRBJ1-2	TGTGCCTGGAGTGTTCACAGGGGTGGCTACACCTTC	CAWSVHRGGYTF
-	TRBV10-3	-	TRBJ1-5	TGTGCTACCGGCGGGGGTCTGGGGGCCCGGCATTTT	CATGGGLGARHF
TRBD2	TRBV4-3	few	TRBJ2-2	TGCGCCAGCAGCCAAATTGAGGCGGGGGAGGCGGACACCGGGGAGCTGTTTTTT	CASSQIEAGEADTGELFF
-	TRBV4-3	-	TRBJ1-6	TGCGCCAGCAGCCAAGCTCTTCAATCACCCCTCCACTTT	CASSQALQSPLHF
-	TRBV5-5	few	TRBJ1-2	TGTGCCAGCAGCTTCAGTAGGGGCGGGTATGGCTACACCTTC	CASSFSRGGYGYTF
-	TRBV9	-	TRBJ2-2	TGTGCCAGCAGCGTAGCTTTTGGAGGGAGAGGGGAGCTGTTTTTT	CASSVAFGGRGELFF
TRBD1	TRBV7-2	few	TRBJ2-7	TGTGCCAGCAGCTCCTACAGGGGATCTTCCTACGAGCAGTACTTC	CASSSYRGSSYEQYF
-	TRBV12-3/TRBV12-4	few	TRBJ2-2	TGTGCCAGCACGAGGACAGCCCGGGGCACCGGGGAGCTGTTTTTT	CASTRTARGTGELFF
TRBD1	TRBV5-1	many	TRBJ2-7	TGCGCCAGCAGCAGGGACAGGGGCACCTACGAGCAGTACTTC	CASSRDRGTYEQYF
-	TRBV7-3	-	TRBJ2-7	TGTGCCAGCAGCTTATATCCGGGGCCCAACTACGAGCAGTACTTC	CASSLYPGPNYEQYF
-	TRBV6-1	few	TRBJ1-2	TGTGCCAGCAGTGAAGGTCGGCGGGGGTCCGGCTATGGCTACACCTTC	CASSEGRRGSGYGYTF
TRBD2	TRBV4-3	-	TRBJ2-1	TGCGCCAGCAGCCAAGGACTTAGCGGGGGCCGCCCTTATCTGTTCTTC	CASSQGLSGGRPYLFF
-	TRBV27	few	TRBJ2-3	TGTGCCAGCAGTTTTCCCGCAGATACGCAGTATTTT	CASSFPADTQYF
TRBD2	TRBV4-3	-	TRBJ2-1	TGCGCCAGCAGCCAAGATACGCAGCGGGGGGGCCGGAGTGAGCAGTTCTTC	CASSQDTQRGGRSEQFF
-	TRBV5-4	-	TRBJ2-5	TGTGCCAGCAGCTCTAGGACGGGACAAGAGACCCAGTACTTC	CASSSRTGQETQYF
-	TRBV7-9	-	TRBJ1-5	TGTGCCAGCAGCCAAGGAAAGCGGCCCCAGCATTTT	CASSQGKRPQHF
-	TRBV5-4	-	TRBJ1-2	TGTGCCAGCAGCTCATTAAAGGGGACCTATGGCTACACCTTC	CASSSLKGTYGYTF
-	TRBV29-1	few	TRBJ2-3	TGCAGCGTCGCAATAGAGGGGCAAGGAGATACGCAGTATTTT	CSVAIEGQGDTQYF
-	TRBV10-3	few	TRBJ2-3	TGTGCCACTCACCCGGACTTCACAGATACGCAGTATTTT	CATHPDFTDTQYF
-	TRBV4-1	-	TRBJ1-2	TGCGCCAGCAGCCAAGATAGGGATAACTATGGCTACACCTTC	CASSQDRDNYGYTF
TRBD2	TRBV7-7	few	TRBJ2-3	TGTGCTAGCAGCCAGAGCGGGGGGGCCACAGATACGCAGTATTTT	CASSQSGGATDTQYF
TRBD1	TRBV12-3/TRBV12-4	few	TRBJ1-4	TGTGCCAGCAGGCGACAGGGGTTTAATGAAAAACTGTTTTTT	CASRRQGFNEKLFF
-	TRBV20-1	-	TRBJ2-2	TGCAGTGCTAGTCCCCGAGGTTTGGGGGTCGGGGAGCTGTTTTTT	CSASPRGLGVGELFF
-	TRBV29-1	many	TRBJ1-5	TGCAGCGTTAGTGTCGGGATTAGCAATCAGCCCCAGCATTTT	CSVSVGISNQPQHF
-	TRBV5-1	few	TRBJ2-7	TGCGCCAGCAGCGACCGGGTGAAATACGAGCAGTACTTC	CASSDRVKYEQYF
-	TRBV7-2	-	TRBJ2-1	TGTGCCAGCAGCACCGACGCCCACAATGAGCAGTTCTTC	CASSTDAHNEQFF
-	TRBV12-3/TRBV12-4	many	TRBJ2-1	TGTGCCAGCAGTTCGGGGACTTACTACAATGAGCAGTTCTTC	CASSSGTYYNEQFF
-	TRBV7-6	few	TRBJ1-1	TGTGCCAGCAGCTTAGGATCAGGAAGGACTGAAGCTTTCTTT	CASSLGSGRTEAFF
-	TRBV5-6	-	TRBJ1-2	TGTGCCAGCAGCTATCAAACGTCGGATGGCTACACCTTC	CASSYQTSDGYTF
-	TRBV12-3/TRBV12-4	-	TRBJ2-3	TGTGCCAGCAGTCCCAGGGGGGCCACCGTGGATACGCAGTATTTT	CASSPRGATVDTQYF
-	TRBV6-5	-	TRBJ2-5	TGTGCCAGCAGTTACGGCTCTATTGGCGAGACCCAGTACTTC	CASSYGSIGETQYF
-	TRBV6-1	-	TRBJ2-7	TGTGCCAGCAGTCGGATGGCAGGCCAAGGGGAAGACTACGAGCAGTACTTC	CASSRMAGQGEDYEQYF
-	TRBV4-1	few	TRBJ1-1	TGCGCCAGCAGTCAAGGACGGCCTATGAACACTGAAGCTTTCTTT	CASSQGRPMNTEAFF
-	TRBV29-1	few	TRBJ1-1	TGCAGCGTTGAACTAATACTTCACACTGAAGCTTTCTTT	CSVELILHTEAFF
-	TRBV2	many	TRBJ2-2	TGTGCCAGCAGTGACACGGGCGGGGGCACCACCGGGGAGCTGTTTTTT	CASSDTGGGTTGELFF